This TCR beta chain comes out of a study of T cell responses to AZD1222 COVID-19 vaccine. Looking at the study overall: Investigators merged groups given second doses at roughly 4 or roughly 12 weeks. Whole-study findings and limits: Clonal diversity may have been underestimated, and the donors were mostly white British, with more females than males. There were vaccine-associated CD4 TCRs across spike, dominant at 160-218 and 743-854. Seropositive AZD1222 recipients at baseline numbered only five or six.

Losses at the gene ends were 5 bases for V and 5 bases for J; bases not matched to a gene: 8. The germline CDR1 and CDR2 sequences are MNHEY and SMNVEV (reference sequence). CDR3 size: 16 residues. TCRdb keeps only in-frame clones here, not all; method: immunoSEQ multiplex PCR. The sample lists some 130,000 clones; 92% were seen once. This clone was counted once. Its antigen remains unidentified. The V gene is TRBV27, the J gene TRBJ2-2; the match to TRBD1 covers 10 bases. This TCR was sampled from an adult in good health. The sample in question was peripheral blood, obtained on day 0 of AZD1222 vaccination. The CDR3 sequence is CASSPRQGAWTGELFF. CDR3 DNA: TGTGCCAGCAGTCCAAGACAGGGGGCTTGGACCGGGGAGCTGTTTTTT.